The rows below give T cell receptor beta chains drawn from one sample of a study of T cell changes during pregnancy in multiple sclerosis. Sequencing used immunoSEQ multiplex PCR; TCRdb keeps in-frame clones, though not all of them. Among 75,000 to 100,000 clones listed, 92% were seen once. This material consisted of peripheral blood, taken after pregnancy. The receptors come from a female donor in good health, enrolled as a control in a pregnancy study. The CDR3 runs from the conserved cysteine through the conserved F or W.

V: TRBV7-6; J: TRBJ2-5; length: 13; CDR3: CASSFGGGETQYF
V: TRBV28; J: TRBJ2-7; length: 15; CDR3: CASSVVQGEGYEQYF
V: TRBV19; J: TRBJ1-1; length: 18; CDR3: CASSINTGGASMGTEAFF
V: TRBV11-3; J: TRBJ2-2; length: 16; CDR3: CASSARQGSNTGELFF
V: TRBV14; J: TRBJ1-3; length: 15; CDR3: CASSQDWHEGNTIYF
V: TRBV6-1; J: TRBJ2-2; length: 15; CDR3: CASGETSGITGELFF
V: TRBV20-1; J: TRBJ1-2; length: 11; CDR3: CSAAVPGGYTF
V: TRBV5-6; J: TRBJ1-1; length: 14; CDR3: CASSLGALDTEAFF
V: TRBV5-1; J: TRBJ2-7; length: 15; CDR3: CASSAEIGSTYEQYF
V: TRBV7-2; J: TRBJ2-2; length: 14; CDR3: CASSLVEGSGELFF
V: TRBV6-1; J: TRBJ1-5; length: 14; CDR3: CASSEVRGYQPQHF
V: TRBV2; J: TRBJ1-1; length: 13; CDR3: CASGGARNTEAFF
V: TRBV5-1; J: TRBJ1-5; length: 14; CDR3: CASSLEGRDQPQHF
V: TRBV18; J: TRBJ1-5; length: 14; CDR3: CASSPGGGNQPQHF
V: TRBV4-2; J: TRBJ1-4; length: 14; CDR3: CASSQDRVNEKLFF
V: TRBV5-1; J: TRBJ2-2; length: 16; CDR3: CASSLAGGGATGELFF
V: TRBV7-8; J: TRBJ1-2; length: 16; CDR3: CASSQYAIPFNYGYTF
V: TRBV6-5; J: TRBJ2-7; length: 14; CDR3: CASSLAGRTYEQYF
V: TRBV7-8; J: TRBJ2-7; length: 16; CDR3: CASSPNARGYYYEQYF
V: TRBV2; J: TRBJ2-1; length: 16; CDR3: CASRRSTGGRYNEQFF
V: TRBV4-1; J: TRBJ1-6; length: 14; CDR3: CASSLGQGDSPLHF
V: TRBV11-2; J: TRBJ2-2; length: 15; CDR3: CASSLDYQGAGELFF
V: TRBV28; J: TRBJ2-7; length: 15; CDR3: CASSFARTSTYEQYF
V: TRBV6-5; J: TRBJ1-1; length: 15; CDR3: CASTRQGSGGTEAFF
V: TRBV7-6; J: TRBJ2-5; length: 16; CDR3: CASSLWTSGVGETQYF
V: TRBV10-1; J: TRBJ2-1; length: 17; CDR3: CASSERLAGGTGNEQFF
V: TRBV27; J: TRBJ2-3; length: 15; CDR3: CASSPSPDMPREQYF
V: TRBV6-5; J: TRBJ1-2; length: 15; CDR3: CASSDYTQGFRGYTF
V: TRBV2; J: TRBJ2-3; length: 13; CDR3: CASGPPSPDTQYF
V: TRBV6-5; J: TRBJ2-3; length: 16; CDR3: CASSYSTGGDTDTQYF
V: TRBV11-2; J: TRBJ2-1; length: 14; CDR3: CASRDGTGYNEQFF
V: TRBV27; J: TRBJ2-1; length: 15; CDR3: CASTVGQGAGGEQFF
V: TRBV7-2; J: TRBJ1-5; length: 13; CDR3: CASSPTGSQPQHF
V: TRBV5-1; J: TRBJ2-3; length: 15; CDR3: CASSLQGGGTDTQYF
V: TRBV5-6; J: TRBJ1-1; length: 16; CDR3: CASSPNGAGRNTEAFF